This entry lists 32 T cell receptor beta chains sequenced from one sample in a study of T cells in Graves' hyperthyroidism and ophthalmopathy. The CDR3 regions of TCR beta were amplified from RNA transcripts. Initially, a first-round RT-PCR of the TCR CDR3 employed the HTBI primer set. Each CDR3 protein is one row after TCRdb ran MiXCR on the multiplex PCR reads. The repertoire includes hundreds of thousands of distinct CDR3 sequences, roughly an eighth of them detected once, and roughly 8.3% sits in the top ten. Sequenced material: blood. The receptors were gathered from a woman between 18 and 30 years old with Graves' hyperthyroidism.

This clonotype was counted ten times or more. The chain combines TRBV27 with TRBJ2-3, with TRBD1 identical over 9 bases. The J segment lost 2 bases and the V segment lost 5 bases, leaving 5 bases of the junction unmatched. This CDR3 spans 15 amino acids. Germline-derived CDR1 and CDR2 are MNHEY and SMNVEV (reference sequence). CDR3 region: CASSLGQGHTDTQYF. Here the CDR3 DNA reads TGTGCCAGCAGTCTCGGACAGGGGCACACAGATACGCAGTATTTT.

The table lists this clonotype with many counts. V usage is TRBV18 and J usage is TRBJ2-1; the D is unclear. The germline V and J ends were trimmed by 0 bases and 7 bases, with 7 bases remaining between them. The CDR3 covers 13 residues. Germline CDR1 is KGHSH and CDR2 is LQKENI. Written as DNA, the CDR3 is TGTGCCAGCTCACCACCGTCTAGGAATGAGCAGTTCTTC. It yields the protein CASSPPSRNEQFF. Full variable domain (missing parts from reference TRBV18 and TRBJ2-1): NAGVMQNPRHLVRRRGQEARLRCSPMKGHSHVYWYRQLPEEGLKFMVYLQKENIIDESGMPKERFSAEFPKEGPSILRIQQVVRGDSAAYFCASSPPSRNEQFFGPGTRLTVL.

Ten or more counts support this clonotype. The chain employs TRBV2 and TRBJ2-1; 9 bases fit TRBD1. J lost 0 bases, V lost 8 bases, and 8 bases had no gene match. This CDR3 region has 16 residues. Germline CDR1 SNHLY, CDR2 FYNNEI. CDR3 in amino acids: CASGTGPTSSYNEQFF. The DNA of the CDR3 is TGTGCCAGCGGGACAGGGCCCACGAGCTCCTACAATGAGCAGTTCTTC. Drawing the rest from reference TRBV2 and TRBJ2-1, the complete variable domain is EPEVTQTPSHQVTQMGQEVILRCVPISNHLYFYWYRQILGQKVEFLVSFYNNEISEKSEIFDDQFSVERPDGSNFTLKIRSTKLEDSAMYFCASGTGPTSSYNEQFFGPGTRLTVL.

To note about this clonotype: At one boundary the junction diverges from the germline segment, which might be a read error. This chain links TRBV10-3 with TRBJ1-1; 11 nucleotides align to TRBD1. In germline, CDR1 is ENHRY, CDR2 SYGVKD. The CDR3 length is 15 residues. CDR3 region: CVISGGTGGDTEAFF. The DNA of the CDR3 is TGTGTCATCTCCGGGGGGACAGGGGGGGACACTGAAGCTTTCTTT.

The gene calls are TRBV2 and TRBJ2-7; TRBD1 is a possible D gene (5 bases). Between the trimmed V and J ends, which lost 0 bases and 7 bases, there was a span of 13 bases. Germline lookup yields CDR1 SNHLY and CDR2 FYNNEI. The CDR3 is 14 residues long. CDR3 region: CASSEAGQGREQYF. The CDR3 nucleotides are TGTGCCAGCAGTGAAGCGGGGCAGGGAAGGGAGCAGTACTTC. The full variable domain, rest sourced from reference TRBV2 and TRBJ2-7, is EPEVTQTPSHQVTQMGQEVILRCVPISNHLYFYWYRQILGQKVEFLVSFYNNEISEKSEIFDDQFSVERPDGSNFTLKIRSTKLEDSAMYFCASSEAGQGREQYFGPGTRLTVT.

Ten or more counts support this clonotype. The V and J genes are TRBV28 and TRBJ1-1; weak D call: TRBD1 (6 bases). The CDR3 is 12 residues long. Germline values: CDR1 MDHEN, CDR2 SYDVKM. The V end was cut by 8 bases, the J end by 1 base, with 8 bases between. CDR3: CASLTGNTEAFF. The CDR3 DNA follows: TGTGCCAGCCTGACAGGGAACACTGAAGCTTTCTTT. Using reference TRBV28 and TRBJ1-1 for the parts outside the CDR3, the full variable domain is DVKVTQSSRYLVKRTGEKVFLECVQDMDHENMFWYRQDPGLGLRLIYFSYDVKMKEKGDIPEGYSVSREKKERFSLILESASTNQTSMYLCASLTGNTEAFFGQGTRLTVV.

This chain joins TRBV7-9 and TRBJ2-2; 11 bases are a match to TRBD2. V trimming: 2 bases; J trimming: 6 bases; junction bases outside the gene matches: 11. This CDR3 is built from 18 residues. Looked up from germline, CDR1 is SEHNR and CDR2 is FQNEAQ (reference sequence). CDR3 DNA sequence: TGTGCCAGCAGCTTATGGGTTACCACTAGCGGGAGACCCGGGGAGCTGTTTTTT. Encoded protein: CASSLWVTTSGRPGELFF.

This clonotype was seen only a few times. The chain couples TRBV9 to TRBJ1-6; 7 bases line up with TRBD1. J lost 7 bases, V lost 4 bases, and 11 bases had no gene match. The CDR3 length is 16 residues. The germline V gene encodes CDR1 SGDLS and CDR2 YYNGEE. The CDR3: CASSLSGAGGNSPLHF. As DNA, the CDR3 is TGTGCCAGCAGCCTGTCTGGGGCAGGGGGGAATTCACCCCTCCACTTT.

The chain links TRBV6-1 to TRBJ2-7; 7 nucleotides match TRBD1. Germline loops: CDR1 MNHNS, CDR2 SASEGT. Unmatched junction bases numbered 10, after V lost 4 bases and J lost 7 bases. This CDR3 has 14 amino acids. The CDR3 sequence is CASSAHRGQVEQYF. The CDR3 DNA follows: TGTGCCAGCAGTGCCCACAGGGGCCAGGTGGAGCAGTACTTC.

This clonotype occurred a few times. The V gene is TRBV7-8, the J gene TRBJ2-5; 7 bases are shared with TRBD2. Germline CDR1 reads SGHVS; CDR2 reads FQNEAQ. This CDR3 is built from 14 residues. Trimming cost V 2 bases and J 4 bases; bases outside gene matches: 4. CDR3 DNA: TGTGCCAGCAGCTTACTAGCGGAAGGAGAGACCCAGTACTTC. Encoded protein: CASSLLAEGETQYF.

This clonotype was recorded at least ten times. The chain uses TRBV28 and TRBJ2-7, with TRBD2 as a possible D gene (5 bases). This CDR3 region has 13 residues. The V end was cut by 4 bases, the J end by 4 bases, with 11 bases between. The germline V gene has CDR1 MDHEN and CDR2 SYDVKM. The CDR3 bases are TGTGCCAGCAGTTCCCTTGGGAGTTACGAGCAGTACTTC. This translates into CASSSLGSYEQYF. The complete variable domain, with remaining parts taken from reference TRBV28 and TRBJ2-7, reads DVKVTQSSRYLVKRTGEKVFLECVQDMDHENMFWYRQDPGLGLRLIYFSYDVKMKEKGDIPEGYSVSREKKERFSLILESASTNQTSMYLCASSSLGSYEQYFGPGTRLTVT.

This clonotype was recorded a few times. V usage is TRBV4-2 and J usage is TRBJ2-3; no clear D gene. The CDR3 runs to 20 residues. Looked up from germline, CDR1 is LGHNA and CDR2 is YNFKEQ. With 5 bases removed from V and 6 bases from J, the gap between germline ends came to 33 bases. CDR3: CASSAKPLPYDNYLWDTQYF. The CDR3 DNA is TGTGCCAGCAGCGCTAAACCCCTACCTTACGACAATTACTTGTGGGATACGCAGTATTTT.

This clonotype was recorded a few times. At one end, the junction sequence differs from germline, possibly due to a read error. CDR3 sequence reads: CASSYPLAEGSISYERYF. In DNA, the CDR3 is TGTGCCAGCAGTTACCCACTAGCGGAGGGTTCCATATCCTACGAGCGGTACTTC. This chain connects TRBV6-2 or TRBV6-3 to TRBJ2-7; 8 nucleotides agree with TRBD2. CDR3 size: 18 residues. CDR1 is MNHEY, CDR2 SVGEGT, per germline.

In its sample, this clonotype was seen many times. This chain uses TRBV5-5 with TRBJ1-2; 7 bases match TRBD1. The CDR3 has 14 amino acids. The V and J ends lost 6 bases and 6 bases, in that order; junction bases with no gene match: 11. Germline V gene data show CDR1 as SGHKS and CDR2 as YYEKEE (reference sequence). The CDR3 sequence is CASTSGQGVDGYTF. CDR3 coding DNA: TGTGCCAGCACATCGGGCCAGGGGGTTGATGGCTACACCTTC.

A few counts support this clonotype. A read error may account for a junction end that differs from germline. The chain couples TRBV27 to TRBJ2-1; D might be TRBD2 (5 bases). The CDR3 loop spans 15 amino acids. The V gene's germline CDR1 is MNHEY and CDR2 SMNVEV (reference sequence). Here the CDR3 DNA reads TGTGCCGGCAGTTTACATACTGGACTCGGGAATGAGCAGTTCTTC. As protein: CAGSLHTGLGNEQFF.

This clonotype turned up a few times. The rearrangement uses TRBV28 and TRBJ1-1; 11 positions agree with TRBD1. The CDR3 has 15 residues. J was trimmed by 3 bases and V by 8 bases; bases with no gene match: 8. Germline assignment: CDR1 MDHEN and CDR2 SYDVKM. Here the CDR3 reads CASVPGQGVYTEAFF. The CDR3 DNA follows: TGTGCCAGCGTACCGGGACAGGGGGTGTACACTGAAGCTTTCTTT.

This clonotype was observed many times. The V gene is TRBV30, the J gene TRBJ1-1; unclear D gene. The germline V and J ends were trimmed by 1 base and 1 base, with 4 bases remaining between them. The CDR3 contains 12 residues. Germline V lookup: CDR1 GTSNPN, CDR2 SVGIG (reference sequence). The CDR3 loop is CAWSAGNTEAFF. The CDR3 DNA follows: TGTGCCTGGAGTGCAGGGAACACTGAAGCTTTCTTT.

A note on this clonotype: This sequence may be a read error, since a much larger clone differs from it by one base. The chain has TRBV9 and TRBJ2-5; perhaps TRBD1 as D (6 bases). Trimming removed 3 bases at V and 5 bases at J, with 11 bases between. Germline CDR1 and CDR2: SGDLS and YYNGEE. This CDR3 is built from 13 residues. The CDR3 sequence: CASSARGWETQYF. The CDR3 region has the DNA TGTGCCAGCAGCGCCAGGGGTTGGGAGACCCAGTACTTC. Together with reference TRBV9 and TRBJ2-5, the CDR3 gives the full variable domain: DSGVTQTPKHLITATGQRVTLRCSPRSGDLSVYWYQQSLDQGLQFLIQYYNGEERAKGNILERFSAQQFPDLHSELNLSSLELGDSALYFCASSARGWETQYFGPGTRLLVL.

This clonotype was seen more than once but under ten times. This chain joins TRBV5-5 and TRBJ2-1, with TRBD2 matching over 7 bases. Germline V gene lookup returns CDR1 SGHKS and CDR2 YYEKEE (reference sequence). V lost 6 bases and J lost 1; bases outside the gene matches: 10. The CDR3 is 16 amino acids. The CDR3 loop reads CASTLGVGGSYNEQFF. The CDR3 DNA reads TGTGCCAGCACCCTGGGGGTGGGGGGGTCCTACAATGAGCAGTTCTTC.

CDR3 sequence: CASSVDTGTYEQYF. The CDR3 DNA follows: TGTGCCAGCAGCGTAGATACAGGGACCTACGAGCAGTACTTC. The chain links TRBV9 to TRBJ2-7; maybe TRBD1 (6 bases). The CDR3 has 14 amino acids. Germline V CDR1 and CDR2: SGDLS, YYNGEE. Trimming stripped 0 bases from V and 2 bases from J, with 9 bases between.

This clonotype was seen at least ten times. This chain joins TRBV7-2 and TRBJ2-5, with D perhaps TRBD1 (6 bases). CDR1 SGHTA and CDR2 FQGNSA come from the germline V gene. CDR3 length: 14 amino acids. V was pared by 6 bases and J by 1 base, with 12 bases between. DNA of the CDR3: TGTGCCAGCAGACCTGGACAGATCCAAGAGACCCAGTACTTC. It specifies CASRPGQIQETQYF. The entire variable domain, with the rest obtained from reference TRBV7-2 and TRBJ2-5, is as follows: GAGVSQSPSNKVTEKGKDVELRCDPISGHTALYWYRQSLGQGLEFLIYFQGNSAPDKSGLPSDRFSAERTGGSVSTLTIQRTQQEDSAVYLCASRPGQIQETQYFGPGTRLLVL.

This clonotype was seen repeatedly, ten times or more. The chain links TRBV25-1 to TRBJ2-5; D perhaps matches TRBD1 (6 bases). The V end was cut by 0 bases, the J end by 4 bases, with 9 bases between. This CDR3 has 14 residues. Germline V gene lookup returns CDR1 MGHDK and CDR2 SYGVNS. CDR3 amino acids: CASSEYLGAETQYF. CDR3 DNA sequence: TGTGCCAGCAGTGAATATCTGGGGGCAGAGACCCAGTACTTC.

This clonotype has ten or more counts. The J gene is TRBJ2-1, the V gene TRBV11-2; no clear D. The CDR3 extends over 13 amino acids. Germline V gene lookup returns CDR1 SGHAT and CDR2 FQNNGV. V lost 5 bases to trimming and J lost 8 bases, with 13 bases between them. CDR3 residues: CASSQSWGYEQFF. The DNA of the CDR3 is TGTGCCAGCAGCCAAAGTTGGGGTTATGAGCAGTTCTTC.

This clonotype was seen many times. This chain uses TRBV30 with TRBJ1-2, with D uncertain. Deletions cut 3 bases from V and 5 bases from J, with 13 bases between. The germline CDR1 and CDR2 sequences are GTSNPN and SVGIG (reference sequence). The CDR3 has 13 amino acids. CDR3 coding DNA: TGTGCCTGGAGGAAGAATAGCGGATATGGCTACACCTTC. Amino acid sequence: CAWRKNSGYGYTF.

This clonotype was detected ten times or more. The chain recombines TRBV6-1 with TRBJ1-5; D not certain. V shed 6 bases and J shed 0 bases, with 21 bases lying between them. The CDR3 length is 18 residues. Germline V gene data show CDR1 as MNHNS and CDR2 as SASEGT. CDR3 protein: CASSVLGLGRNSNQPQHF. The CDR3 DNA sequence: TGTGCCAGCAGCGTTTTGGGTTTGGGGAGGAATAGCAATCAGCCCCAGCATTTT.

The rearrangement links TRBV3-1 to TRBJ2-2, with D unclear. Germline V CDR1 and CDR2: LGHDT, YNNKEL (reference sequence). The V end lost 10 bases, the J end lost 1 base, and 13 bases lay between the germline ends. This CDR3 is 14 amino acids long. In nucleotides, the CDR3 is TGTGCCATCACCCAATTGGTGAACACCGGGGAGCTGTTTTTT. Its translation is CAITQLVNTGELFF. The whole variable domain, remainder taken from reference TRBV3-1 and TRBJ2-2, is DTAVSQTPKYLVTQMGNDKSIKCEQNLGHDTMYWYKQDSKKFLKIMFSYNNKELIINETVPNRFSPKSPDKAHLNLHINSLELGDSAVYFCAITQLVNTGELFFGEGSRLTVL.

This clonotype has a count of ten or more. This chain uses TRBV13 with TRBJ2-5; 14 nucleotides align to TRBD2. The germline V gene encodes CDR1 PRHDT and CDR2 FYEKMQ (reference sequence). V lost 4 bases to trimming and J lost 5 bases; unmatched junction nucleotides: 3. The CDR3 is 15 residues long. CDR3 loop: CASSSGLAGEETQYF. CDR3 nucleotides: TGTGCCAGCAGCTCGGGACTAGCGGGAGAGGAGACCCAGTACTTC.

This clonotype was counted between two and nine times. The chain recombines TRBV12-3 or TRBV12-4 with TRBJ2-1; 8 nucleotides line up with TRBD2. The V and J ends lost 3 bases and 9 bases, in that order; junction bases with no gene match: 7. There are 14 residues in the CDR3. Written as DNA, the CDR3 is TGTGCCAGCAGTTTCGGGGGGGGGCCTTTTGAGCAGTTCTTC. It encodes CASSFGGGPFEQFF.

V and J are TRBV29-1 and TRBJ1-1, with a tentative D call TRBD1 (5 bases). Germline V gene data show CDR1 as SQVTM and CDR2 as ANQGSEA. This CDR3 is built from 12 residues. Trimming took 3 bases from V and 5 from J, leaving 10 bases between them. Written as DNA, the CDR3 is TGCAGCGTTGATGAAGGGGCTACTGAAGCTTTCTTT. Translated: CSVDEGATEAFF.

This clonotype was observed many times. J is TRBJ1-2 and V is TRBV12-3 or TRBV12-4; D not resolved. V lost 2 bases and J 5 bases, leaving 12 bases between the germline ends. The CDR3 has 14 residues. The CDR3 is CASSLSPAGYGYTF. CDR3 nucleotide sequence: TGTGCCAGCAGTTTAAGTCCGGCAGGTTATGGCTACACCTTC.

The J gene is TRBJ2-6, the V gene TRBV29-1; D uncertain. CDR1 SQVTM and CDR2 ANQGSEA come from the germline V gene. V shed 6 bases and J shed 0 bases, with 6 bases lying between them. The CDR3 is 13 residues long. CDR3 region: CSVHSSGANVLTF. CDR3 nucleotide sequence: TGCAGCGTCCACTCCTCTGGGGCCAACGTCCTGACTTTC.

The chain is built from TRBV3-1 and TRBJ1-5; maybe TRBD1 (5 bases). V lost 2 bases, J lost 5 bases, and 19 bases lay in between. Per the germline V gene, CDR1 is LGHDT and CDR2 is YNNKEL (reference sequence). The CDR3 extends over 17 amino acids. In DNA, the CDR3 is TGTGCCAGCAGCCAATCCACCCACCGCCCGGGGCATCAGCCCCAGCATTTT. Protein product: CASSQSTHRPGHQPQHF. Combining the CDR3 with reference TRBV3-1 and TRBJ1-5 gives the whole variable domain DTAVSQTPKYLVTQMGNDKSIKCEQNLGHDTMYWYKQDSKKFLKIMFSYNNKELIINETVPNRFSPKSPDKAHLNLHINSLELGDSAVYFCASSQSTHRPGHQPQHFGDGTRLSIL.